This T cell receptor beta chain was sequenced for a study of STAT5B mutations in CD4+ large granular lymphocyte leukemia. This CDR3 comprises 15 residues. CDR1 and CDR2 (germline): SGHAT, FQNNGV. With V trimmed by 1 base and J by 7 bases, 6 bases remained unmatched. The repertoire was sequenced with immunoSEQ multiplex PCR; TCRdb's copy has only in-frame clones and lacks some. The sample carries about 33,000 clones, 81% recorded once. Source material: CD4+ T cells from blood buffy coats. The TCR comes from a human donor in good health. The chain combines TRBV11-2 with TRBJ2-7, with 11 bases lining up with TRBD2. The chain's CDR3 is CASSLVAGGPEEQYF. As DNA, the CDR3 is TGTGCCAGCAGCTTAGTAGCGGGAGGGCCAGAGGAGCAGTACTTC. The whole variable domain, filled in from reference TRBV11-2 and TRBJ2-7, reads EAGVAQSPRYKIIEKRQSVAFWCNPISGHATLYWYQQILGQGPKLLIQFQNNGVVDDSQLPKDRFSAERLKGVDSTLKIQPAKLEDSAVYLCASSLVAGGPEEQYFGPGTRLTVT.